Listed below are T cell receptor beta chains from one sample, sequenced in a study of CD8 T cells in ankylosing spondylitis. TCRdb independently ran MiXCR on the 5' RACE reads; one entry per CDR3 protein. This sample has roughly 700,000 distinct CDR3 sequences, with around 20% found just once. Sequenced: blood, either unsorted or a sorted T cell fraction (not recorded which). The source of these receptors is a male donor with ankylosing spondylitis. CDR3s leave out the opening cysteine and the closing phenylalanine or tryptophan.

>13|TRBV20-1|TRBJ2-3
SAQRLTSGTDTQY
>15|TRBV11-3|TRBJ2-1
ASTPGTSAGGYNEQF
>13|TRBV5-1|TRBJ2-1
ASSLDGQGLNEQF
>13|TRBV5-1|TRBJ2-1
ASRDRDRAYNEQF
>13|TRBV5-1|TRBJ2-3
ASSIRDTSTDTQY
>11|TRBV20-1|TRBJ2-4
SARVSSRNIQY
>12|TRBV6-4|TRBJ2-5
ASSSGGAGETQY
>13|TRBV14|TRBJ2-5
ASSQVREWRETQY
>16|TRBV25-1|TRBJ2-2
ASSPPGTSGSWAGELF
>12|TRBV12-3/TRBV12-4|TRBJ2-1
ASSLNRIIYEQF
>13|TRBV29-1|TRBJ2-7
SVVGLAGASYEQY
>13|TRBV12-3/TRBV12-4|TRBJ2-3
ASRSGTSGGYTQY
>11|TRBV4-2|TRBJ2-1
ASSQTGGVEQF
>13|TRBV3-1|TRBJ2-1
ASSRRGSGDNEQF
>17|TRBV7-8|TRBJ1-6
ASSSSPDVGVSYNSPLH
>15|TRBV11-2|TRBJ1-6
ASSLDLTGLGNSPLH
>11|TRBV27|TRBJ2-7
ASSLTGIHEQY
>14|TRBV5-1|TRBJ2-1
ASSPLPASAYNEQF
>14|TRBV4-3|TRBJ2-2
ASSQDTGTNTGELF
>14|TRBV7-9|TRBJ1-4
ASSFSGAGSYEKLF
>12|TRBV29-1|TRBJ2-1
SVGDRGTYNEQF
>13|TRBV15|TRBJ2-5
ATSRERTGVETQY
>13|TRBV12-3/TRBV12-4|TRBJ2-1
ASSPRDRDYNEQF
>14|TRBV5-1|TRBJ2-3
ASSGGAGGFTDTQY
>15|TRBV7-2|TRBJ1-1
ASSRDLRPTGGGEAF
>11|TRBV3-1|TRBJ1-1
ASSHSGDTEAF
>11|TRBV20-1|TRBJ1-6
SARVAGTSPLH
>11|TRBV18|TRBJ2-3
ASSLSLRGAQY
>13|TRBV6-1|TRBJ1-1
ASRWGLGVNTEAF
>14|TRBV20-1|TRBJ2-2
SALGPGTGNTGELF
>11|TRBV20-1|TRBJ1-2
SLYGTYGYGYT
>11|TRBV12-3/TRBV12-4|TRBJ2-5
ASSFIARETQY
>14|TRBV4-3|TRBJ2-1
ASSHIGERENNEQF
>15|TRBV5-1|TRBJ1-2
ASSPNPGQGANYGYT
>15|TRBV5-1|TRBJ2-6
ASSRDRGMPGANVLT
>12|TRBV12-3/TRBV12-4|TRBJ1-6
ASSFRAENSPLH
>13|TRBV6-1|TRBJ2-2
ASRPGGADTGELF
>14|TRBV5-1|TRBJ2-7
ASSPLPSGASYEQY
>14|TRBV27|TRBJ2-3
ASSPGPPGNTDTQY
>14|TRBV4-1|TRBJ2-7
ASSQDGTSGGWEQY
>11|TRBV28|TRBJ1-6
ASWGSYNSPLH
>14|TRBV4-3|TRBJ1-2
ASSQEGGRVDYGYT
>11|TRBV5-1|TRBJ1-1
ASSKQWGTEAF
>10|TRBV3-1|TRBJ1-1
ASSQEDTEAF
>10|TRBV20-1|TRBJ1-1
SARGGVTEAF
>12|TRBV7-9|TRBJ2-1
ASSRRWAYNEQF
>12|TRBV20-1|TRBJ1-4
SARPGQSLGKLF
>12|TRBV5-1|TRBJ2-2
ASSPRSDTGELF
>14|TRBV20-1|TRBJ2-3
SARVTSGRAPDTQY
>16|TRBV18|TRBJ2-7
ASSRAPGGISGIYEQY